Listed here are 27 T cell receptor beta chains from one sample, sequenced in a study of blood T cell repertoires in COVID-19. The assay was immunoSEQ multiplex PCR, and TCRdb's table has in-frame clones only and misses some. This table has 380,000 or so clones, roughly four fifths appearing once. The specimen sequenced was peripheral blood. The receptors stem from a human donor with acute or convalescent COVID-19. The donor label of this sample is uncertain.

There are a few counts of this clone. The rearrangement joins TRBV21-1 to TRBJ2-1; the table's D call of TRBD1 was not tested on the DNA. TRBV21-1 is annotated as a pseudogene. The CDR3 is made up of 20 amino acids. This CDR3 is CASSKALFPGQRGSYNEQFF. The CDR3 bases are TGTGCCAGCAGCAAAGCGCTTTTCCCCGGACAGCGAGGGTCCTACAATGAGCAGTTCTTC.

DNA of the CDR3: TGTGCCAGCAACCCAGCGGGGATCACGACAGATACGCAGTATTTT. Translating it yields CASNPAGITTDTQYF. The gene calls are TRBV2 and TRBJ2-3; TRBD2 matches 7 bases. V lost 7 bases to trimming and J lost 3 bases; unmatched junction nucleotides: 10. This CDR3 contains 15 residues. Per the germline V gene, CDR1 is SNHLY and CDR2 is FYNNEI.

V gene TRBV14 combines with J gene TRBJ2-3; 11 bases agree with TRBD2. V gave up 2 bases and J gave up 0 bases; unmatched junction bases: 1. CDR1 and CDR2 (germline): SGHDN, FVKESK. The CDR3 contains 16 residues. CDR3 sequence: CASSQLAGGSTDTQYF. The CDR3 nucleotides read TGTGCCAGCAGCCAACTAGCGGGGGGAAGCACAGATACGCAGTATTTT.

The chain combines TRBV6-5 with TRBJ1-1; 9 bases are a match to TRBD1. Trimming took 4 bases from V and 8 from J; bases not matched to a gene: 5. The CDR3 runs 13 residues. Germline loops: CDR1 MNHEY, CDR2 SVGAGI. DNA for the CDR3: TGTGCCAGCAGTTCCCCCGGGACAGGGGAAGCTTTCTTT. This gives the protein CASSSPGTGEAFF.

This clone turned up a few times. V usage is TRBV3-1 (or the pseudogene TRBV3-2) and J usage is TRBJ2-7, with 12 bases fitting TRBD2. CDR1 and CDR2 (germline): LGHDT, YNNKEL (reference sequence). This CDR3 region has 18 residues. V shed 2 bases and J 4 bases; nucleotides not matched to a gene: 12. CDR3 in DNA: TGTGCCAGCAGCCAAAAGCTAGCCACTAGCGGGAGGCCTTACGAGCAGTACTTC. This gives the protein CASSQKLATSGRPYEQYF.

This chain connects TRBV19 to TRBJ2-5, with TRBD2 identical over 7 bases. The CDR3 runs 15 residues. Germline V gene sequence: CDR1 LNHDA, CDR2 SQIVND (reference sequence). The V and J ends lost 7 bases and 2 bases, in that order; junction bases with no gene match: 10. In DNA, the CDR3 is TGTGCCAGTAACAACCCCGGGGGGAAGCAAGAGACCCAGTACTTC. Translation gives CASNNPGGKQETQYF.

The chain is built from TRBV18 and TRBJ2-5; 9 positions match TRBD1. Per germline, CDR1 KGHSH and CDR2 LQKENI. Trimming removed 2 bases from V and 5 bases from J; junction bases left unmatched: 6. The CDR3 has 15 residues. CDR3 protein: CASSPGTGSMETQYF. The CDR3, as DNA: TGTGCCAGCTCACCAGGGACAGGGAGTATGGAGACCCAGTACTTC.

This chain links TRBV30 with TRBJ1-5; D is possibly TRBD1 (6 bases). CDR1 is GTSNPN and CDR2 is SVGIG in the germline V gene (reference sequence). V was shortened by 4 bases and J by 2 bases, with 12 bases between the two germline ends. The CDR3 has 14 amino acids. The CDR3 DNA follows: TGTGCCTGGACCGAGGACAGTCGCAATCAGCCCCAGCATTTT. Translating gives CAWTEDSRNQPQHF.

V gene TRBV13 combines with J gene TRBJ2-7, with 9 bases aligning to TRBD1. The CDR3 is 13 amino acids. The germline CDR1 and CDR2 sequences are PRHDT and FYEKMQ (reference sequence). The ends lost 5 bases at V and 3 bases at J; junction bases unmatched: 2. CDR3 sequence (DNA): TGTGCCAGCAGCCAGGGACAGGGCTACGAGCAGTACTTC. This translates into CASSQGQGYEQYF.

This chain uses TRBV28 with TRBJ1-5; no reliable D call. Germline loops: CDR1 MDHEN, CDR2 SYDVKM. The CDR3 is 17 residues long. Trimming cost V 1 base and J 1 base, with 14 bases left between them. In nucleotides, the CDR3 is TGTGCCAGCAGTTTATCCTTCCTTCTGGCCAGCAATCAGCCCCAGCATTTT. Protein: CASSLSFLLASNQPQHF.

The rearrangement uses TRBV24-1 and TRBJ2-7; the D gene is possibly TRBD1 (6 bases). V dropped 5 bases and J dropped 1 base, with 8 bases sitting between them. The CDR3 consists of 13 residues. Germline V gives CDR1 KGHDR, CDR2 SFDVKD. CDR3 coding DNA: TGTGCCACCAGTGGACAGGTGTCCTACGAGCAGTACTTC. Encoded protein: CATSGQVSYEQYF.

The chain is built from TRBV7-9 and TRBJ2-7, with D unclear. Trimming left V 0 bases short and J 2 bases short, with 8 bases between. Germline V gene sequence: CDR1 SEHNR, CDR2 FQNEAQ (reference sequence). The CDR3 spans 14 residues. CDR3 sequence: CASSLARHTYEQYF. DNA for the CDR3: TGTGCCAGCAGCTTAGCCAGACATACCTACGAGCAGTACTTC. The entire variable domain, with the rest obtained from reference TRBV7-9 and TRBJ2-7, is as follows: DTGVSQNPRHKITKRGQNVTFRCDPISEHNRLYWYRQTLGQGPEFLTYFQNEAQLEKSRLLSDRFSAERPKGSFSTLEIQRTEQGDSAMYLCASSLARHTYEQYFGPGTRLTVT.

The chain has TRBV30 and TRBJ2-7; 9 bases map to TRBD1. The CDR3 totals 16 residues. CDR1 is GTSNPN and CDR2 is SVGIG in the germline V gene (reference sequence). The V and J ends lost 0 bases and 4 bases, in that order; junction bases with no gene match: 10. The CDR3 loop is CAWSVNLQGARYEQYF. The DNA for the CDR3 is TGTGCCTGGAGTGTAAACTTACAGGGGGCGCGATACGAGCAGTACTTC.

This chain links TRBV19 with TRBJ1-2, with 9 bases that match TRBD1. The CDR3 has 14 amino acids. Germline V lookup: CDR1 LNHDA, CDR2 SQIVND (reference sequence). V lost 6 bases, J lost 6 bases, and 8 bases stayed unmatched. CDR3 residues: CASRRTGQGNGYTF. The CDR3 DNA follows: TGTGCCAGTAGGAGGACGGGACAGGGAAATGGCTACACCTTC.

The chain is built from TRBV10-2 and TRBJ1-2; 7 nucleotides match TRBD1. Germline loops: CDR1 WSHSY, CDR2 SAAADI. There are 14 residues in the CDR3. Unmatched junction bases numbered 10, after V lost 8 bases and J lost 4 bases. CDR3 amino acids: CASYDYRGGYGYTF. The CDR3 coding sequence is TGCGCCAGCTACGACTACAGGGGAGGCTATGGCTACACCTTC.

This chain links TRBV5-1 with TRBJ1-4; D gene ambiguous. Germline V gene sequence: CDR1 SGHRS, CDR2 YFSETQ. CDR3 length equals 16 residues. Trimming took off 0 bases at V and 0 bases at J, with 9 bases between the two ends. The DNA of the CDR3 is TGCGCCAGCAGCTTGGGGCAGGCCCCAACTAATGAAAAACTGTTTTTT. Translation: CASSLGQAPTNEKLFF.

The chain joins TRBV27 to TRBJ1-1, with 8 nucleotides matching TRBD1. The CDR3 is made up of 16 amino acids. Per germline, CDR1 MNHEY and CDR2 SMNVEV (reference sequence). V dropped 6 bases and J dropped 6; count of bases not matched to a gene: 15. This CDR3 reads CASSKSPTGDFSEAFF. For the CDR3, the DNA is TGTGCCAGCAGCAAGTCCCCGACAGGGGATTTTTCTGAAGCTTTCTTT.

V and J are TRBV7-8 and TRBJ1-6, with D tentatively TRBD1 (6 bases). V gave up 0 bases and J gave up 10 bases, with 13 bases separating them. This CDR3 spans 15 amino acids. Germline V gives CDR1 SGHVS, CDR2 FQNEAQ. The CDR3 DNA sequence: TGTGCCAGCAGCTTAGCCGGGACATCCGGCTCACCCCTCCACTTT. It codes for CASSLAGTSGSPLHF.

This chain joins TRBV19 and TRBJ2-7; D gene uncertain. This CDR3 has 13 amino acids. V was cut by 4 bases and J by 2 bases, with 9 bases left in between. Germline values: CDR1 LNHDA, CDR2 SQIVND (reference sequence). CDR3 sequence: CASSNLAAYEQYF. DNA for the CDR3: TGTGCCAGTAGTAACCTGGCCGCCTACGAGCAGTACTTC. The full variable domain, in which reference TRBV19 and TRBJ2-7 provide the parts outside the CDR3, is DGGITQSPKYLFRKEGQNVTLSCEQNLNHDAMYWYRQDPGQGLRLIYYSQIVNDFQKGDIAEGYSVSREKKESFPLTVTSAQKNPTAFYLCASSNLAAYEQYFGPGTRLTVT.

The chain couples TRBV19 to TRBJ2-3, with 8 bases aligning to TRBD2. CDR3 length: 15 residues. Germline lookup yields CDR1 LNHDA and CDR2 SQIVND (reference sequence). The trim removed 3 bases at V and 6 bases at J, leaving 8 bases unmatched. The chain's CDR3 is CASSIGGGLADTQYF. For the CDR3, the DNA is TGTGCCAGTAGTATCGGGGGGGGGCTGGCGGATACGCAGTATTTT.

This chain uses TRBV30 with TRBJ2-5; a weak D match, TRBD2 (5 bases). Germline CDR1 reads GTSNPN; CDR2 reads SVGIG (reference sequence). Trimming pared 4 bases from V and 3 bases from J, leaving 12 bases between. The CDR3 consists of 13 residues. This CDR3 reads CAWNPGKKETQYF. The DNA of the CDR3 is TGTGCCTGGAACCCGGGGAAAAAAGAGACCCAGTACTTC. Full variable domain (outside the CDR3, taken from reference TRBV30 and TRBJ2-5): SQTIHQWPATLVQPVGSPLSLECTVEGTSNPNLYWYRQAAGRGLQLLFYSVGIGQISSEVPQNLSASRPQDRQFILSSKKLLLSDSGFYLCAWNPGKKETQYFGPGTRLLVL.

The chain recombines TRBV4-2 with TRBJ2-3; 8 positions match TRBD1. After removal of 0 bases from V and 3 bases from J, the junction contained 5 bases not matched to a gene. The CDR3 length is 16 residues. The germline V gene has CDR1 LGHNA and CDR2 YNFKEQ. CDR3 DNA: TGTGCCAGCAGCCAAGATTACAGGGGGAGGACAGATACGCAGTATTTT. This translates into CASSQDYRGRTDTQYF.

The chain has TRBV6-5 and TRBJ2-3; D remains ambiguous. V was trimmed by 5 bases and J by 2 bases, leaving 14 bases between them. Germline CDR1 MNHEY, CDR2 SVGAGI. CDR3 length: 15 amino acids. This CDR3 reads CASSSVLPLTDTQYF. In DNA, the CDR3 is TGTGCCAGCAGTAGCGTCTTGCCCCTCACAGATACGCAGTATTTT.

Only a few counts were recorded for this clone. The chain employs TRBV7-9 and TRBJ2-7, with TRBD2 as a possible D gene (5 bases). The length of the CDR3 is 15 residues. The V gene's germline CDR1 is SEHNR and CDR2 FQNEAQ (reference sequence). V was pared by 1 base and J by 0 bases, with 10 bases between. CDR3 in DNA: TGTGCCAGCAGCTTAGGAGGGAGTAACTCCTACGAGCAGTACTTC. Translation gives CASSLGGSNSYEQYF.

J is TRBJ2-1 and V is TRBV2, with 7 bases that match TRBD2. After removal of 8 bases from V and 2 bases from J, the junction contained 9 bases not matched to a gene. From germline, CDR1 is SNHLY and CDR2 FYNNEI. This CDR3 has 15 residues. This CDR3 reads CASLSGTITYNEQFF. The CDR3 DNA reads TGTGCCAGCTTATCCGGGACTATTACCTACAATGAGCAGTTCTTC. Full variable domain (missing parts from reference TRBV2 and TRBJ2-1): EPEVTQTPSHQVTQMGQEVILRCVPISNHLYFYWYRQILGQKVEFLVSFYNNEISEKSEIFDDQFSVERPDGSNFTLKIRSTKLEDSAMYFCASLSGTITYNEQFFGPGTRLTVL.

The V gene is TRBV12-3 or TRBV12-4, the J gene TRBJ2-1; TRBD1 matches at 7 bases. The CDR3 sequence is 13 residues long. J was trimmed by 3 bases and V by 6 bases; bases with no gene match: 2. The CDR3 region is CASSRQGYNEQFF. Written as DNA, the CDR3 is TGTGCCAGCAGCCGACAGGGCTACAATGAGCAGTTCTTC.

This sequence joins TRBV6-5 and TRBJ1-2, with 10 bases aligning to TRBD1. The CDR3 extends over 13 amino acids. Trimming took 6 bases from V and 6 from J; bases not matched to a gene: 4. The germline V gene has CDR1 MNHEY and CDR2 SVGAGI. CDR3 in amino acids: CASSRQGAHGYTF. Here the CDR3 DNA reads TGTGCCAGCAGCCGACAGGGGGCGCATGGCTACACCTTC.